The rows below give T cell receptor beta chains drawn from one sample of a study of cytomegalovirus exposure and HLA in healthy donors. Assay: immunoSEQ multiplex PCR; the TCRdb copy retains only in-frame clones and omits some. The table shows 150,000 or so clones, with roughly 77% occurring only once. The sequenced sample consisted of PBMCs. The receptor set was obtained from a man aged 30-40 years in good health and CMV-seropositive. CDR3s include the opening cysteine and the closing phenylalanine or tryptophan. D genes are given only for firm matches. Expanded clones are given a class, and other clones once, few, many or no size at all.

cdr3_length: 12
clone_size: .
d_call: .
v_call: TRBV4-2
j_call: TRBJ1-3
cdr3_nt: TGTGCCAGCAGGACATCTGGAAACACCATATATTTT
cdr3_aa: CASRTSGNTIYF

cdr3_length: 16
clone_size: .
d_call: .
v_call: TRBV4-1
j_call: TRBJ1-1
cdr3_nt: TGCGCCAGCAGCCAAGGTCCACACGCGGGGAACACTGAAGCTTTCTTT
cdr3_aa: CASSQGPHAGNTEAFF

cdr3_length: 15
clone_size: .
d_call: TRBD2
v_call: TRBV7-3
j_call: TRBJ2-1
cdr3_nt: TGTGCCAGCAGCTTAGGTAGCGGGAACTACAATGAGCAGTTCTTC
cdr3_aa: CASSLGSGNYNEQFF

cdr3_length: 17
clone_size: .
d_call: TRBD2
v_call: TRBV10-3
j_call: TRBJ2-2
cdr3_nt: TGTGCCATCAGTGTCTACAGCGGGGGGCTGGGCACCGGGGAGCTGTTTTTT
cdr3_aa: CAISVYSGGLGTGELFF

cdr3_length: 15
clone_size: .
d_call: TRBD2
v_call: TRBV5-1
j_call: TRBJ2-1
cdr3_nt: TGCGCCAGCAGCTCGGGACTAGCGGGAAACAATGAGCAGTTCTTC
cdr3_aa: CASSSGLAGNNEQFF

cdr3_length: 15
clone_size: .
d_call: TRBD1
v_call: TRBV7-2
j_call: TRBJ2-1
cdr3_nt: TGTGCCAGCACCGCGGACAGGGGACCCTACAATGAGCAGTTCTTC
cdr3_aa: CASTADRGPYNEQFF

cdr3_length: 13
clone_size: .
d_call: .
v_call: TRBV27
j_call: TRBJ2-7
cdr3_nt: TGTGCCAGCAGTTTCGCGATTAAGAACGAGCAGTACTTC
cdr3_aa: CASSFAIKNEQYF

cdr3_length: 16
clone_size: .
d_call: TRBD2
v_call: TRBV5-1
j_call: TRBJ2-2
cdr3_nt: TGCGCCAGCAGCTTTGGGGGGGTTTCGAACACCGGGGAGCTGTTTTTT
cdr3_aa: CASSFGGVSNTGELFF

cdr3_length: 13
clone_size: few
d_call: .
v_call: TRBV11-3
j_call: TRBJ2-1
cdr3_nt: TGTGCCAGCAGCTTAGATCACCGGGATGAGCAGTTCTTC
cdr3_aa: CASSLDHRDEQFF

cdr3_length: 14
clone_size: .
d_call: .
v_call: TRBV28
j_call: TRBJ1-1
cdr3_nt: TGTGCCAGTAGCCTATCCGGAACAGGCCCGATTGCTTTCTTT
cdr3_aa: CASSLSGTGPIAFF

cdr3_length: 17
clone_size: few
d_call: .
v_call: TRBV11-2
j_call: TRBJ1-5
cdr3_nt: TGTGCCAGCAGCTTAGACTACCAACAGGGCTCCAATCAGCCCCAGCATTTT
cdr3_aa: CASSLDYQQGSNQPQHF

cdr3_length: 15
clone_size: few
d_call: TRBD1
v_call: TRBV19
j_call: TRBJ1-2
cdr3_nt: TGTGCCAGTAGTATTGCCAGGGGGATTTCGAATGGCTACACCTTC
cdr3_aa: CASSIARGISNGYTF

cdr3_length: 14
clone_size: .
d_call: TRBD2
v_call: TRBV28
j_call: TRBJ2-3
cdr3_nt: TGTGCCAGCAGATTTAGCGGGGGGGTAGATACGCAGTATTTT
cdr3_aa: CASRFSGGVDTQYF

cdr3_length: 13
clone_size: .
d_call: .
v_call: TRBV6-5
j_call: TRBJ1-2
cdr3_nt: TGTGCCAGCAGTCAAGACGGGAACTATGGCTACACCTTC
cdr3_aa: CASSQDGNYGYTF

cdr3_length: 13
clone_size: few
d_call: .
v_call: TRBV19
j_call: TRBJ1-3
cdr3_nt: TGTGCCAGTAGTCTAACCTCTGGAAACACCATATATTTT
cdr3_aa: CASSLTSGNTIYF

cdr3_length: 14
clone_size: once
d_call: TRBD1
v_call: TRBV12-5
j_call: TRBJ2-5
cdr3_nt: TGTGCTAGTGGGGCGACAGGGCTGGAGGAGACCCAGTACTTC
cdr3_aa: CASGATGLEETQYF

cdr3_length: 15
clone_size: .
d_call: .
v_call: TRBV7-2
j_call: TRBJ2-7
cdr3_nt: TGTGCCAGCAGCTTACCGGGAGTGCTGGGTTACGAGCAGTACTTC
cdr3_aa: CASSLPGVLGYEQYF

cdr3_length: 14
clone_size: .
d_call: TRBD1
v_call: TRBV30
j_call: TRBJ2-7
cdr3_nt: TGTGCCTGGCTTGATACAGGGGGCGGGGACGAGCAGTACTTC
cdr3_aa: CAWLDTGGGDEQYF

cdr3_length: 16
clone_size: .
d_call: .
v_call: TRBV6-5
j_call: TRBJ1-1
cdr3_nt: TGTGCCAGCAGTTACGGGGGGGCGATTCGGAACACTGAAGCTTTCTTT
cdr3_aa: CASSYGGAIRNTEAFF

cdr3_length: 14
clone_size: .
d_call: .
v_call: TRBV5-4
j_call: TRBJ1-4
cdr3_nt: TGTGCCAGCAGACAAGACATCGGGGATGAAAAACTGTTTTTT
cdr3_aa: CASRQDIGDEKLFF

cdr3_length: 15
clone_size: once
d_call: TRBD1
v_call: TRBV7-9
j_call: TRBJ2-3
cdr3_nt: TGTGCCAGCAGCGTCCTGCGACAGGGCGTAGATACGCAGTATTTT
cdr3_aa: CASSVLRQGVDTQYF

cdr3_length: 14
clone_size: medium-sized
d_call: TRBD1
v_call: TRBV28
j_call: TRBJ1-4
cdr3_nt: TGTGCCAGCAGCCGTGGACAGGGCCGTGAAAAACTGTTTTTT
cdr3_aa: CASSRGQGREKLFF

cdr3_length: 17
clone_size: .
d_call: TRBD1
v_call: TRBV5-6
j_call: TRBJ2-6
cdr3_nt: TGTGCCAGCAGCATAGGACAGGGCTTCTCTGGGGCCAACGTCCTGACTTTC
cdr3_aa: CASSIGQGFSGANVLTF

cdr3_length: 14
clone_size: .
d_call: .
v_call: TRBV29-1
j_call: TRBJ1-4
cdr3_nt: TGCAGCGTCGCGAAGGGGGATTGGAATGAAAAACTGTTTTTT
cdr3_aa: CSVAKGDWNEKLFF

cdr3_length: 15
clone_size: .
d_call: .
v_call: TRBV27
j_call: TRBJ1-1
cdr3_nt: TGTGCCAGCGCCCACGGCGGGGGTACGAACACTGAAGCTTTCTTT
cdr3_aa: CASAHGGGTNTEAFF

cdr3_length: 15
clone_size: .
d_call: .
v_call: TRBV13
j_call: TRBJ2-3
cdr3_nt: TGTGCCAGCACCGGGGGACAGCTTGTCACAGATACGCAGTATTTT
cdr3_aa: CASTGGQLVTDTQYF

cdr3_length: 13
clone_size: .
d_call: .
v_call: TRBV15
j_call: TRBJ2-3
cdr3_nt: TGTGCCACCAGCAGATCGGGAGTAGATACGCAGTATTTT
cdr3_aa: CATSRSGVDTQYF

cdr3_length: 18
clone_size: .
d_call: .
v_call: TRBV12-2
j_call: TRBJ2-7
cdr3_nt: TGTGCAAGTCGCTCTCGACTCGGGACTAGCGGGGGTCCCTACGAGCAGTACTTC
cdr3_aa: CASRSRLGTSGGPYEQYF

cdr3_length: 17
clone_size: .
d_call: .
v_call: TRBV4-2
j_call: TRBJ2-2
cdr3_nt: TGTGCCAGCAGCCAAGACTCTCAGGCCCCTCTTTCGGGGGAGCTGTTTTTT
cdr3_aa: CASSQDSQAPLSGELFF

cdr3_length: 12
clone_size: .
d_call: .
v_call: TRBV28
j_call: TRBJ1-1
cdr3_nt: TGTGCCAGCAGTTTAGGCTACACTGAAGCTTTCTTT
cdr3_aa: CASSLGYTEAFF

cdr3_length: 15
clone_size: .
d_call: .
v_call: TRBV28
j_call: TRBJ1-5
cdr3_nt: TGTGCCAGCCAGATTCGGGGGATCAGCAATCAGCCCCAGCATTTT
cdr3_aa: CASQIRGISNQPQHF

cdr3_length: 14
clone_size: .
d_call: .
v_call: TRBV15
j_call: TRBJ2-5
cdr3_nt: TGTGCCACCAGCAGGGAGACTGGCCTCGGGACCCAGTACTTC
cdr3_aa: CATSRETGLGTQYF

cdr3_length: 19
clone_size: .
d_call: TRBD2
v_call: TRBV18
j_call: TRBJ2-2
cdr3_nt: TGTGCCAGCTCCCCGTACGGACTAGCGGGGGATCGGAACACCGGGGAGCTGTTTTTT
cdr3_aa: CASSPYGLAGDRNTGELFF